Listed below are T cell receptor beta chains from one sample, sequenced in a study of early T cells in non-severe SARS-CoV-2 infection. TCRdb reprocessed the 5' RACE reads via MiXCR and lists one record per CDR3 protein. The sample carries approximately 77,000 distinct CDR3 sequences, approximately 12% recorded once. Sequencing was carried out using whole blood. The receptor source for this set is an adult who was a healthcare worker with PCR-confirmed SARS-CoV-2 infection or an uninfected control (not recorded which). Both conserved end residues are part of each CDR3. A D gene is named only where the DNA matches it firmly. Some rows mark clone size as missing; the rest say once, few, many or name a class of expanded clone.

V gene	clone size	D gene	J gene	CDR3 protein	CDR3 DNA
TRBV27	few	TRBD2	TRBJ2-1	CASSLGRRETNNEQFF	TGTGCCAGCAGTTTAGGAAGGCGGGAGACCAACAATGAGCAGTTCTTC
TRBV7-9	few	TRBD1	TRBJ2-1	CASSSGTGGRGSEQFF	TGTGCCAGCAGCTCCGGGACAGGGGGCCGTGGAAGTGAGCAGTTCTTC
TRBV11-2	few	-	TRBJ1-4	CASSFSGELKLFF	TGTGCCAGCAGCTTCTCCGGGGAGTTAAAACTGTTTTTT
TRBV3-1	many	-	TRBJ2-1	CASSYGLANEQFF	TGTGCCAGCAGCTATGGACTGGCCAATGAGCAGTTCTTC
TRBV20-1	-	-	TRBJ1-6	CSATQWGVNSPLHF	TGCAGTGCTACGCAATGGGGGGTTAATTCACCCCTCCACTTT
TRBV28	many	-	TRBJ2-3	CAISTPGPPSDTQYF	TGTGCCATTTCGACCCCGGGACCACCCTCAGATACGCAGTATTTT
TRBV11-2	-	-	TRBJ2-7	CASSPGGSNEQYF	TGTGCCAGCAGCCCCGGGGGATCCAACGAGCAGTACTTC
TRBV27	many	-	TRBJ1-5	CASSLGGLHSPQHF	TGTGCCAGCAGTTTAGGGGGACTCCATTCGCCCCAGCATTTT
TRBV7-3	-	TRBD2	TRBJ2-1	CASTILGLAGSEEQFF	TGTGCCAGCACCATTTTAGGACTAGCGGGATCGGAAGAGCAGTTCTTC
TRBV5-4	few	TRBD2	TRBJ2-5	CASSFGGLAGGETQYF	TGTGCCAGCAGCTTTGGGGGACTAGCGGGAGGAGAGACCCAGTACTTC
TRBV20-1	many	-	TRBJ2-5	CSAFFHPQETQYF	TGCAGTGCCTTTTTCCATCCCCAAGAGACCCAGTACTTC
TRBV3-1	many	TRBD2	TRBJ2-1	CASSQRASGRNEQFF	TGTGCCAGCAGCCAAAGGGCTAGCGGTAGGAATGAGCAGTTCTTC
TRBV12-3/TRBV12-4	few	TRBD2	TRBJ2-7	CASSGLAGAYEQYF	TGTGCCAGCAGCGGACTAGCGGGAGCCTACGAGCAGTACTTC
TRBV5-6	-	TRBD2	TRBJ2-3	CASSLFGLASTDTQYF	TGTGCCAGCAGCTTATTTGGACTAGCATCCACAGATACGCAGTATTTT
TRBV20-1	many	-	TRBJ2-5	CSAALSGFQETQYF	TGCAGTGCCGCCTTATCGGGGTTCCAAGAGACCCAGTACTTC
TRBV29-1	few	-	TRBJ1-1	CSVGERDLGTEAFF	TGCAGCGTTGGAGAGAGGGATTTGGGCACTGAAGCTTTCTTT
TRBV12-2	many	-	TRBJ2-5	CASRSIPGREAHLQETQYF	TGTGCAAGTCGCTCCATCCCGGGGCGGGAGGCCCATCTACAAGAGACCCAGTACTTC
TRBV11-3	few	TRBD2	TRBJ2-2	CASSAGTSVNTGELFF	TGTGCCAGCAGCGCCGGGACTAGCGTGAACACCGGGGAGCTGTTTTTT
TRBV20-1	many	-	TRBJ2-7	CSAQLPVEQYF	TGCAGTGCCCAGCTCCCCGTGGAGCAGTACTTC
TRBV20-1	-	TRBD2	TRBJ2-1	CSPYPSLAGGSGSYNEQFF	TGCAGTCCATACCCATCCTTAGCGGGAGGGTCGGGCTCCTACAATGAGCAGTTCTTC
TRBV27	many	TRBD1	TRBJ2-3	CASSAGGSSTDTQYF	TGTGCCAGCAGCGCAGGGGGCTCGAGCACAGATACGCAGTATTTT
TRBV30	once	TRBD1	TRBJ2-1	CAWSPSTGGGNYIYNEQFF	TGTGCCTGGAGTCCCTCAACAGGGGGCGGCAATTACATTTACAATGAGCAGTTCTTC
TRBV5-1	-	-	TRBJ1-1	CASKEPNTEAFF	TGCGCCAGCAAGGAACCGAACACTGAAGCTTTCTTT
TRBV11-2	few	-	TRBJ2-2	CAGRAGYDTGELFF	TGTGCCGGCCGGGCCGGTTACGACACCGGGGAGCTGTTTTTT
TRBV29-1	few	-	TRBJ1-1	CSVVGSQGTEAFF	TGCAGCGTTGTGGGATCCCAGGGCACTGAAGCTTTCTTT
TRBV28	few	-	TRBJ2-7	CASSLTNYHYEQYF	TGTGCCAGCAGCCTAACCAACTACCACTACGAGCAGTACTTC